This T cell receptor beta chain appears in the sequencing data of a study of graft-versus-host responses after intestinal transplantation (dated by TCRdb to the early 2020s). Turning to the overall study: The transplants that recipients received were multivisceral, liver-intestinal, or isolated intestinal. All recipients received anti-thymocyte globulin induction followed by maintenance tacrolimus and steroids for about three years. Graft-versus-host and host-versus-graft alloreactive T cell clones were tracked in the graft, circulation and bone marrow after intestinal transplantation using bulk TCR-beta CDR3 sequencing. Alloreactive clones were identified by sequencing pre-transplant mixed lymphocyte reaction products and comparing these products with unstimulated pre-transplant donor and recipient T cells. The cohort enrolled around 25 intestinal transplant recipients including one retransplant, and a few patients lacking pretransplant specimens were excluded. A peak of at least 4% donor T cells among recipient peripheral blood mononuclear cells was the definition used for donor T cell macrochimerism. Samples from three later patients were sequenced in-house on an Illumina MiSeq with MiXCR processing rather than by the commercial service. What the work shows at the level of the full study, not this receptor alone: The conclusions were limited by the relatively low number and heterogeneity of the intestinal transplant patients. Early after transplant, declines in HvG clones were associated with peak levels of circulating GvH clones. Patients with donor T cell macrochimerism had high GvH to HvG T cell clonal ratios in their allografts. GvH clones turned up in recipient bone marrow, with some appearing earlier in ileal mucosa or blood, a pattern consistent with an intestinal mucosal origin.

Of note for this clone: Its antigen is not yet known. It has no much larger one-base neighbor in the sample; base qualities were not kept.

The library was made by the immunoSEQ multiplex PCR assay. For most patients, genomic DNA was isolated with the Qiagen DNeasy Blood and Tissue Kit and sent frozen to Adaptive Biotechnologies for TCR sequencing. Adaptive Biotechnologies carried out high-throughput TCR-beta CDR3 sequencing of genomic DNA for most patients. The authors' pipeline ran thus. TCR sequencing data were retrieved from Adaptive's ImmunoSEQ software for 15 to 20 patients, whereas a few other patients were processed with MiXCR and VDJtools. CD4 versus CD8 sorting errors were corrected by removing sequences found in both subsets at a frequency ratio below 5:1. CDR3 nucleotide sequences shared by donor and recipient were removed because the origin of these sequences could not be assigned. To count as alloreactive, a clone needed at least 2-fold expansion over unstimulated cells and a minimum CFSE-low frequency of 0.002% (template counts) or 0.001% (read counts). Mappable clones were those detected in sequenced pre-transplant spleen, lymph node, or MLR CFSE-low populations of the donor or recipient. The cumulative frequency of alloreactive clones was calculated as a percentage of all sequences, weighted by copy number. TCRdb mirrors the immuneACCESS table, restricted to in-frame sequences. Some clones are absent from its copies; in checked studies, under half trace to an unresolved V gene, and the reason for the others is unknown. Clone size and V and J calls were adopted from that table, with D and trimming inferred from the DNA. The sample records some 79,000 clones, 85% to 90% of which are singletons. The ten top clones hold roughly 0.37% of the sample.

In light of the paper, this sample's time point label describes: cells obtained before transplantation from donor or recipient. CD3+CD4+ and CD3+CD8+ populations were FACS-sorted from unstimulated pre-transplant donor and recipient cells taken from spleen or lymph nodes. From cysteine to phenylalanine, the CDR3 is 16 amino acids long. Only the CDR3 part of the read is kept: 48 bases, read in frame from the first base. For CDR1 and CDR2, the germline V gene lists SQVTM and ANQGSEA. V lost 4 bases and J lost 5 bases, and the count of bases not matched to a germline gene is 13. This sequence was found in a human donor who received an intestinal transplant. The chain is assembled from TRBV29-1 and TRBJ2-5; the central 10 bases match TRBD1. The sequences come from unstimulated CD4+ T cells sorted from spleen or lymph node cells, collected before intestinal transplant. The CDR3 sequence is CSVASGTGVLGETQYF. DNA sequence: TGCAGCGTTGCATCCGGGACAGGGGTTCTCGGGGAGACCCAGTACTTC.